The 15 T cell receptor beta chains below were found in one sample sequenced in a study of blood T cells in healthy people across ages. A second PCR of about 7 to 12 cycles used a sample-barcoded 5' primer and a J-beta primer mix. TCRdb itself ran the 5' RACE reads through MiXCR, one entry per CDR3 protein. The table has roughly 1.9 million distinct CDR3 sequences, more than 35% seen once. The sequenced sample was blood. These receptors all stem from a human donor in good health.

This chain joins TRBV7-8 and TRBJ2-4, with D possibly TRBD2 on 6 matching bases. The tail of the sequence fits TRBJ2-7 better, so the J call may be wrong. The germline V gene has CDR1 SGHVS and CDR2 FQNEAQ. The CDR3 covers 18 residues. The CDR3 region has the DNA TGTGCCAGCAGCTTAGAAAGGGACGCCGACCGGGAGTCCTACGAGCAGTACTTC. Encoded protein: CASSLERDADRESYEQYF.

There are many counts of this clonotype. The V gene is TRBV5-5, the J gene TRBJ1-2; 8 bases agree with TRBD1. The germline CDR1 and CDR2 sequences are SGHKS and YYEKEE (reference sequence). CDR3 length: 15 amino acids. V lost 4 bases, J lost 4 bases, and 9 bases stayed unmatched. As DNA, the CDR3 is TGTGCCAGCAGCCTCGGACAGGGACCTTCCTATGGCTACACCTTC. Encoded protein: CASSLGQGPSYGYTF. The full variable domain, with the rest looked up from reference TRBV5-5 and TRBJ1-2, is DAGVTQSPTHLIKTRGQQVTLRCSPISGHKSVSWYQQVLGQGPQFIFQYYEKEERGRGNFPDRFSARQFPNYSSELNVNALLLGDSALYLCASSLGQGPSYGYTFGSGTRLTVV.

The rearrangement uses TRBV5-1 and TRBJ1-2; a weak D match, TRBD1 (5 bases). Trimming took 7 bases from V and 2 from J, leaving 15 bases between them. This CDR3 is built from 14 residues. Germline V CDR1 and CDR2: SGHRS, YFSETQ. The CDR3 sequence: CASWDFGTNYGYTF. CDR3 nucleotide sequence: TGCGCCAGCTGGGACTTCGGGACCAACTATGGCTACACCTTC.

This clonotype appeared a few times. The DNA of the CDR3 is TGCGCCAGCAGTGAGTCGATACAGTTCAGGCTAAGGAATGGCTACACCTTC. It yields the protein CASSESIQFRLRNGYTF. This chain connects TRBV10-2 to TRBJ1-2; D not certain. Trimming removed 0 bases at V and 6 bases at J, with 20 bases between. Germline CDR1 is WSHSY and CDR2 is SAAADI. This CDR3 comprises 17 residues.

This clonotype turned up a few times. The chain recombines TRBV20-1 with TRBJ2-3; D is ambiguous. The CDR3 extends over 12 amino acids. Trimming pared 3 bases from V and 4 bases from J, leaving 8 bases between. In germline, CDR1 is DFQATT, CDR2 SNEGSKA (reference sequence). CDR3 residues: CSARGGPDTQYF. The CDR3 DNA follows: TGCAGTGCTAGGGGCGGTCCAGATACGCAGTATTTT.

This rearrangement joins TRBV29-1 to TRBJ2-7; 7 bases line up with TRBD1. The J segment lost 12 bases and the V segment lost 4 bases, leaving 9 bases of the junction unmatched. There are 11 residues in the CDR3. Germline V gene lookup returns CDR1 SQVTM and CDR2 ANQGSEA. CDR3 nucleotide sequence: TGCAGCGTTGCTCTGGACAGGTTGTGGTACTTC. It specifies CSVALDRLWYF.

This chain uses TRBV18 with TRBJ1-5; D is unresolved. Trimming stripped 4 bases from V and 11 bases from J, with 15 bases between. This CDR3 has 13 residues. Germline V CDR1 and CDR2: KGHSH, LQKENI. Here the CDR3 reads CASSLRTGWAQHF. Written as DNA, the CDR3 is TGTGCCAGCTCACTTAGGACCGGATGGGCCCAGCATTTT.

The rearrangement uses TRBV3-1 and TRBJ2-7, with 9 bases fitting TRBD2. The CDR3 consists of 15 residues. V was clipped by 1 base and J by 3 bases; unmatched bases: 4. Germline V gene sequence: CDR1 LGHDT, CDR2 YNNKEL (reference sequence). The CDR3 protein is CASSQGVAGVYEQYF. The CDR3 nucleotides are TGTGCCAGCAGCCAAGGAGTAGCGGGGGTCTACGAGCAGTACTTC.

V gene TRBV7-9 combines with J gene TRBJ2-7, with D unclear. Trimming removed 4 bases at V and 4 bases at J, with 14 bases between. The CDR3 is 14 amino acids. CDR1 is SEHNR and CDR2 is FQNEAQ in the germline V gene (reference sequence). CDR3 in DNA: TGTGCCAGCAGCTCGGCAGTCGTGTATTACGAGCAGTACTTC. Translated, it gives CASSSAVVYYEQYF. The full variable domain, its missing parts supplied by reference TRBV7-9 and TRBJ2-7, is DTGVSQNPRHKITKRGQNVTFRCDPISEHNRLYWYRQTLGQGPEFLTYFQNEAQLEKSRLLSDRFSAERPKGSFSTLEIQRTEQGDSAMYLCASSSAVVYYEQYFGPGTRLTVT.

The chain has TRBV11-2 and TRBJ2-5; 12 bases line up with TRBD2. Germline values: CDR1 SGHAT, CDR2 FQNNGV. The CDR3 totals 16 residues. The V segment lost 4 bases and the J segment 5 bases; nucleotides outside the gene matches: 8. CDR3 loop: CASSWGTSGHGETQYF. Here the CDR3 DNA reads TGTGCCAGCAGCTGGGGGACTAGCGGGCACGGGGAGACCCAGTACTTC. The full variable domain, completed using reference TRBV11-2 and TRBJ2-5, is EAGVAQSPRYKIIEKRQSVAFWCNPISGHATLYWYQQILGQGPKLLIQFQNNGVVDDSQLPKDRFSAERLKGVDSTLKIQPAKLEDSAVYLCASSWGTSGHGETQYFGPGTRLLVL.

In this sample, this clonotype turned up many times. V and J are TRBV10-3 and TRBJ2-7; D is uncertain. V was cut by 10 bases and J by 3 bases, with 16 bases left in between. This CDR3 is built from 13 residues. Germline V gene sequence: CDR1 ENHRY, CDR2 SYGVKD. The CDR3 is CATREDSFYEQYF. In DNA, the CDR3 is TGTGCCACACGTGAGGATTCCTTCTACGAGCAGTACTTC.

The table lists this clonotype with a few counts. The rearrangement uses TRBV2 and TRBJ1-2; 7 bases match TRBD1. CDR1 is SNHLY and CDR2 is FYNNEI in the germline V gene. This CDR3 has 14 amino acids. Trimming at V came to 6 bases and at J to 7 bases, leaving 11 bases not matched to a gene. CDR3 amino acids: CASRRTGEVSGYTF. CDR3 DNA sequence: TGTGCCAGCAGGCGAACAGGGGAAGTTAGTGGCTACACCTTC.

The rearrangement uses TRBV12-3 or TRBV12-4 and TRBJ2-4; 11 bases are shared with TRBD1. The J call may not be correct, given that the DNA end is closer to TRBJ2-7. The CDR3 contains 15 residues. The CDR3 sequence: CASSWSGQGAHEQYF. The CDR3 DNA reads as TGTGCCAGCAGTTGGTCCGGACAGGGGGCCCACGAGCAGTACTTC.

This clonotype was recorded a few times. In DNA, the CDR3 is TGTGCCAGCAGTTCCGGGACGGTGGGGGGATACGAGCAGTACTTC. Amino acid sequence: CASSSGTVGGYEQYF. The rearrangement joins TRBV6-5 to TRBJ2-7; D perhaps matches TRBD2 (6 bases). Per germline, CDR1 MNHEY and CDR2 SVGAGI. V was trimmed by 4 bases and J by 4 bases, leaving 17 bases between them. The CDR3 is 15 residues long.

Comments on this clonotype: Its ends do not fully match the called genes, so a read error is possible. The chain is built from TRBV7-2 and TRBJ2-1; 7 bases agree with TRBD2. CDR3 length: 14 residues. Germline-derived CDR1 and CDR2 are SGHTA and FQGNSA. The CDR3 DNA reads TGTGCCGGCAGCTTAATACTAGCGAGGAATGAGCAGTTCTTC. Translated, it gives CAGSLILARNEQFF. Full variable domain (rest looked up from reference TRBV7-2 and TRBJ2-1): GAGVSQSPSNKVTEKGKDVELRCDPISGHTALYWYRQSLGQGLEFLIYFQGNSAPDKSGLPSDRFSAERTGGSVSTLTIQRTQQEDSAVYLCAGSLILARNEQFFGPGTRLTVL.